Included here is one T cell receptor beta chain sequence, with context. Its antigen remains unidentified. PCR was performed a second time for about 7 to 12 cycles using a sample-barcoded 5' primer and a J-beta primer mix. TCRdb independently ran MiXCR on the 5' RACE reads; one entry per CDR3 protein. This table holds 1.5 million to 2 million distinct CDR3 sequences, less than 50% found once. Researchers report isolating at least 6 million PBMCs per sample. This entry belongs to a study of blood T cells in healthy people across ages. Turning to the study itself: T cells yielded about one barcoded beta molecule per two cells through template switching.

Overall study results and limits: The study regarded diversity estimates from one million T cells as underestimates.

The source material was blood. The source of this sequence is a woman aged 40 to 49 in good health.

The CDR3 region is CASSQDWGTKTQYF. The CDR3 DNA is TGCGCCAGCAGCCAAGATTGGGGAACAAAGACCCAGTACTTC. The rearrangement uses TRBV4-3 and TRBJ2-5; D is unresolved. V was clipped by 0 bases and J by 6 bases, with 11 bases between them. The CDR3 has 14 amino acids. The germline CDR1 and CDR2 sequences are LGHNA and YSLEER.